This T cell receptor (beta chain) came from a study of T cells in Graves' hyperthyroidism and ophthalmopathy. Trimming cost V 6 bases and J 8 bases, with 14 bases left between them. In germline, CDR1 is LNHDA, CDR2 SQIVND (reference sequence). The CDR3 is made up of 13 amino acids. Researchers amplified the TCR beta CDR3 regions from RNA transcripts. The HTBI primer set served for first-round RT-PCR of the TCR CDR3. From the multiplex PCR reads, TCRdb called clonotypes with MiXCR, one entry per CDR3 protein. This table holds fewer than 200,000 distinct CDR3 sequences, approximately 15% found once. This clonotype occurred a few times.

The sequencing input was blood. The chain joins TRBV19 to TRBJ2-1; the D gene is possibly TRBD1 (6 bases). The source is a woman in her fifties or sixties with Graves' hyperthyroidism. CDR3 DNA: TGTGCCAGTAGAAACAGGGCTAGGGATGAGCAGTTCTTC. Encoded protein: CASRNRARDEQFF.